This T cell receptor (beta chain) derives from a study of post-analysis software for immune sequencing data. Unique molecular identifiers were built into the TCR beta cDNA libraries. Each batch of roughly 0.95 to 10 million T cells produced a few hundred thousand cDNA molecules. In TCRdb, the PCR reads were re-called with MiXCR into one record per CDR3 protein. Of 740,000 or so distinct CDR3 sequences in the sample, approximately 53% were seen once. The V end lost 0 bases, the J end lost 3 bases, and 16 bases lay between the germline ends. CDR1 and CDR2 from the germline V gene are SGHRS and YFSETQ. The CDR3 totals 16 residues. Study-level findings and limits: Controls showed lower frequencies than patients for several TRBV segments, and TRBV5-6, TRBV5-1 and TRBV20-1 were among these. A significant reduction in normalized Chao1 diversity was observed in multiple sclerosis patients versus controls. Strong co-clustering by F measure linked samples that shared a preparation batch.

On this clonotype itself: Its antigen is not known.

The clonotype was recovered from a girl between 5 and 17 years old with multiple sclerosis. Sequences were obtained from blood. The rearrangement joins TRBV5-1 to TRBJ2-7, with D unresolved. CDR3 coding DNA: TGCGCCAGCAGCTTGGCACCACAAGGGTCGGACTACGAGCAGTACTTC. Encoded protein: CASSLAPQGSDYEQYF.